This T cell receptor beta chain was sequenced for a study of CD8+CD57+ T cells in acquired aplastic anemia. Points from the study as a whole: Between patients and controls, 25 to 30 CD8+ CDR3 sequences were found in common.

A few counts support this clonotype. What it recognizes is unknown. CDR3 and TCR beta VDJ profiling relied on genomic DNA as the template. TCRdb re-called the reads with MiXCR, one entry per CDR3 protein. The top ten hold 1% to 1.5% of the sample, which has under 350,000 distinct CDR3 sequences, 45% to 65% seen once. It was patients with CD8+CD57+ cell expansion by flow cytometry who were chosen for sequencing. In all patients, the disease was severe acquired aplastic anemia. The CDR3 contains 14 residues. Germline trimming cut 1 base from V and 4 bases from J; bases unmatched to any gene: 6. The germline gives CDR1 DFQATT, CDR2 SNEGSKA (reference sequence).

What was sequenced was sorted CD4+, CD8+, or CD8+CD57+ T cells (not recorded which) from PBMCs. The chain links TRBV20-1 to TRBJ2-5; 7 nucleotides agree with TRBD2. The sequence derives from a human donor with aplastic anemia. This CDR3 reads CSARVSGRGETQYF. The CDR3, as DNA: TGCAGTGCTAGAGTGAGTGGGAGGGGAGAGACCCAGTACTTC.